This TCR beta chain appears in the sequencing data of a study of blood T cell repertoires in COVID-19. Study at large: From the United States, Italy and Spain came samples of acute and convalescent COVID-19. PBMCs, B-cell-depleted T cells, or T cells provided the cDNA or gDNA that made up the material.

Seattle patient enrollment occurred during active infection, with longitudinal follow-up thereafter. Per the original methods: Scientists estimated how many nucleated cells there were by amplifying reference gene primers. The table came from immunoSEQ multiplex PCR; TCRdb's copy has only in-frame clones and leaves some out. V and J calls and clone size follow that table, whereas D and trimming were derived from the DNA. The sample yields 270,000 or so clones, nearly 90% seen once. The CDR3 loop spans 14 amino acids. Looked up from germline, CDR1 is MNHNS and CDR2 is SASEGT. V lost 3 bases and J 6 bases, leaving 12 bases between the germline ends.

Input material: peripheral blood. This receptor was obtained from a woman aged 60-70 years with COVID-19, enrolled during active disease. This chain uses TRBV6-1 with TRBJ1-5; perhaps TRBD1 as D (6 bases). CDR3 in amino acids: CASSDTTGRQPQHF. The CDR3 coding sequence is TGTGCCAGCAGTGACACCACAGGGCGTCAGCCCCAGCATTTT.